This TCR beta chain was documented in a study of blood T cell repertoires in COVID-19. Background on the study: The United States, Italy and Spain provided the acute and convalescent COVID-19 samples. T cells, B-cell-depleted T cells, or PBMCs supplied cDNA or gDNA.

Methods used by the authors: Amplification of reference gene primers was used by the study to estimate nucleated cell counts. Some clones are missing from TCRdb's copy, which holds only in-frame ones; the method was immunoSEQ multiplex PCR. The V and J calls and clone size come from that table; D and trimming were worked out from the DNA. Of 150,000 to 200,000 clones in the sample, over 65% were seen once. Germline V CDR1 and CDR2: SGHNT, YYREEE (reference sequence). The CDR3 has 15 amino acids. With V trimmed by 4 bases and J by 5 bases, 8 bases remained unmatched. Seattle cases were enrolled at active infection and followed longitudinally.

The clonotype comes from a person between 65 and 79 years old with COVID-19, enrolled during active disease. This chain links TRBV5-4 with TRBJ1-5; the match to TRBD1 covers 8 bases. Input material: peripheral blood. The CDR3 here is CASSPGQGKDQPQHF. CDR3 nucleotide sequence: TGTGCCAGCAGCCCCGGACAGGGAAAGGATCAGCCCCAGCATTTT.